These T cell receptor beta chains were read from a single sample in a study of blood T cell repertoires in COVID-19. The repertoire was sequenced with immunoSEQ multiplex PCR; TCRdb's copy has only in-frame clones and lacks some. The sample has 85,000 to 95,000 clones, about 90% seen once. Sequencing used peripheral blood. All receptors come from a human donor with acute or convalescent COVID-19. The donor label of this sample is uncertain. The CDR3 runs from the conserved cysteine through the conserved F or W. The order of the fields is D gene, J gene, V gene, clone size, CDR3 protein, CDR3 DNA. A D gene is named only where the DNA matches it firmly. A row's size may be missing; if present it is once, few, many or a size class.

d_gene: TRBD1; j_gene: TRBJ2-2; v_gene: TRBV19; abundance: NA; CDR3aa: CASRRGQGANTGELFF; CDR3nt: TGTGCCAGTAGACGAGGACAGGGTGCGAACACCGGGGAGCTGTTTTTT
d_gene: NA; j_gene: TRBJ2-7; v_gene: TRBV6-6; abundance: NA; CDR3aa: CASTEDSLGSYEQYF; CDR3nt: TGTGCCAGCACCGAGGACAGCCTGGGGTCCTACGAGCAGTACTTC
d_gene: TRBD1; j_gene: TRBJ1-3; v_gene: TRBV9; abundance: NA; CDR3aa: CASSPRPGTGSGNTIYF; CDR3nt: TGTGCCAGCAGCCCGCGCCCGGGGACAGGGTCTGGAAACACCATATATTTT
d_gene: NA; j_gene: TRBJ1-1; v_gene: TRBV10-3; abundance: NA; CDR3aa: CAISESGHLNTEAFF; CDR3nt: TGTGCCATCAGTGAGTCAGGACACTTGAACACTGAAGCTTTCTTT
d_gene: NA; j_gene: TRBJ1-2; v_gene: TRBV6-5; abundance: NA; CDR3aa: CASSYPDSPYGYTF; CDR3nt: TGTGCCAGCAGTTACCCGGACAGCCCCTATGGCTACACCTTC
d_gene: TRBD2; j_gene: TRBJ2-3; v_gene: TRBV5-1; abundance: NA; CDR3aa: CASSFSGGLTDTQYF; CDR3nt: TGCGCCAGCAGCTTTAGCGGGGGCCTCACAGATACGCAGTATTTT
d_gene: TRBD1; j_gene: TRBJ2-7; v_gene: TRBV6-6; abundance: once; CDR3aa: CASSPLDRGSYEQYF; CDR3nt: TGTGCCAGCAGCCCACTTGACAGGGGTTCCTACGAGCAGTACTTC
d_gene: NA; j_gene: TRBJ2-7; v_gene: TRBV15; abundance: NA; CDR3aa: CATSREGPRDEQYF; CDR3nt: TGTGCCACCAGCAGAGAAGGCCCGCGGGACGAGCAGTACTTC
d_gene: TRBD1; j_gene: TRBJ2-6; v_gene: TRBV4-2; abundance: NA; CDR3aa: CASSQRPGQSSNVLTF; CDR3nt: TGTGCCAGCAGCCAAAGGCCGGGACAGTCCTCCAACGTCCTGACTTTC
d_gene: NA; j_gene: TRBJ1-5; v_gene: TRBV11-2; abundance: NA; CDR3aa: CASSLGRASNQPQHF; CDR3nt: TGTGCCAGCAGCTTAGGCAGGGCTAGCAATCAGCCCCAGCATTTT
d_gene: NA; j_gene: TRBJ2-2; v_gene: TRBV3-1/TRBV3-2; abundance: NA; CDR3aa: CASQGTGELFF; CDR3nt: TGTGCCAGCCAGGGCACCGGGGAGCTGTTTTTT
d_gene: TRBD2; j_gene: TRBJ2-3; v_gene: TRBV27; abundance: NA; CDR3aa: CASTASGGALADTQYF; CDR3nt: TGTGCCAGCACCGCTAGCGGGGGGGCATTGGCAGATACGCAGTATTTT
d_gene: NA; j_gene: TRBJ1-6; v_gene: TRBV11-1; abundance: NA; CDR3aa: CATGGGINSPLHF; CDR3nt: TGTGCCACCGGCGGGGGGATTAATTCACCCCTCCACTTT
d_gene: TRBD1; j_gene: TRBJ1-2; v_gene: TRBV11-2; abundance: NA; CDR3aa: CASSLKDAGGAFGYTF; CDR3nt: TGTGCCAGCAGCCTAAAAGACGCAGGGGGCGCCTTCGGCTACACCTTC
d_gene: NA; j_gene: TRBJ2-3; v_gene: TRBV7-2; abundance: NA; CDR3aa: CASKSRGGTDTQYF; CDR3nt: TGTGCCAGCAAATCCAGGGGGGGCACAGATACGCAGTATTTT
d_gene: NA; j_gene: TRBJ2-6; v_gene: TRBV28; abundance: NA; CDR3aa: CASLGANVLTF; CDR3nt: TGTGCCAGCCTAGGGGCCAACGTCCTGACTTTC
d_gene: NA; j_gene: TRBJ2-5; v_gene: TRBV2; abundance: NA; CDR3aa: CASSDSGTDSRTQYF; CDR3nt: TGTGCCAGCAGTGACTCCGGGACGGACAGTAGGACCCAGTACTTC
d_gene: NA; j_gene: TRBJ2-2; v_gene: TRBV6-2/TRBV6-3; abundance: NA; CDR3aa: CASSYWQVPNTGELFF; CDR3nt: TGTGCCAGCAGTTACTGGCAAGTACCGAACACCGGGGAGCTGTTTTTT
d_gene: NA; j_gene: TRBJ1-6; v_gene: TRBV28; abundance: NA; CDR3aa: CASSLFGRVGSPLHF; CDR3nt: TGTGCCAGCAGTTTGTTCGGCAGGGTGGGGTCACCCCTCCACTTT
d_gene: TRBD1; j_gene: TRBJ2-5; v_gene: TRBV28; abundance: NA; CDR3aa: CASSSPDRGLETQYF; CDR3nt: TGTGCCAGCAGTTCGCCCGACAGGGGGCTAGAGACCCAGTACTTC
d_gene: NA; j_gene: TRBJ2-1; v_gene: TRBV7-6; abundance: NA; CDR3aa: CASSLAGGHRAPFEQFF; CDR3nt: TGTGCCAGCAGCTTAGCGGGGGGGCACAGGGCTCCTTTTGAGCAGTTCTTC
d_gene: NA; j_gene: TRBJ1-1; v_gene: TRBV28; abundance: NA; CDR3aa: CASSSKGGLKAFF; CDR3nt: TGTGCCAGCAGTTCGAAGGGGGGGCTTAAGGCTTTCTTT
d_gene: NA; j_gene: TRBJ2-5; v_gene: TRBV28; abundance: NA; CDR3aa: CASSPLDKVETQYF; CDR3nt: TGTGCCAGCAGTCCGTTGGACAAGGTTGAGACCCAGTACTTC
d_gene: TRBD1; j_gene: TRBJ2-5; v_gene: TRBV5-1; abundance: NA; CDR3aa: CASSQRTGGQETQYF; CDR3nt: TGCGCCAGCAGCCAACGGACAGGGGGCCAAGAGACCCAGTACTTC
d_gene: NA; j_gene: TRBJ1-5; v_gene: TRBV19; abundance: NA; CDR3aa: CASSTRSGNQPQHF; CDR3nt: TGTGCCAGTAGTACCCGTTCAGGCAATCAGCCCCAGCATTTT
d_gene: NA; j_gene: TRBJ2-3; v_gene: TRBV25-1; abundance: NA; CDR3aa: CASRRRGGTDTQYF; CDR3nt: TGTGCCAGTCGTCGGCGGGGTGGAACAGATACGCAGTATTTT
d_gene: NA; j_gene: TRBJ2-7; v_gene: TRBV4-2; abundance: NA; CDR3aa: CASSQDRGGHYEQYF; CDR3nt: TGTGCCAGCAGCCAAGATCGCGGGGGCCACTACGAGCAGTACTTC
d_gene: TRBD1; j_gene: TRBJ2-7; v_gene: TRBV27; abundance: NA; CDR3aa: CASTDRGTPGEQYF; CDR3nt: TGTGCCAGCACTGACAGGGGGACTCCTGGCGAGCAGTACTTC
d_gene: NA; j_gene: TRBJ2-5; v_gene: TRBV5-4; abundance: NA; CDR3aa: CASSSVTSRETQYF; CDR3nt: TGTGCCAGCAGCTCCGTAACTAGTCGGGAGACCCAGTACTTC
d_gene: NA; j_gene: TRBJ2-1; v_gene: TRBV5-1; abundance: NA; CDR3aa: CASSAAAQSYNEQFF; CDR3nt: TGCGCCAGCAGCGCGGCGGCACAATCCTACAATGAGCAGTTCTTC
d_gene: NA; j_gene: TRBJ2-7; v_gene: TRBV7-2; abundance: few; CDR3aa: CASSPGVPSYEQYF; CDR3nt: TGTGCCAGCAGCCCAGGGGTCCCCTCCTACGAGCAGTACTTC
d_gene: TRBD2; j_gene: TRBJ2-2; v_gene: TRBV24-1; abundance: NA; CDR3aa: CATSDWSTSGGSVLFF; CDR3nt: TGTGCCACCAGTGATTGGAGTACTAGCGGGGGAAGTGTGCTGTTTTTT
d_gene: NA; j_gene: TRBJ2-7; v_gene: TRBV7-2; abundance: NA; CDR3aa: CASSLGQGIYEQYF; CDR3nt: TGTGCCAGCAGCTTAGGGCAGGGGATCTACGAGCAGTACTTC
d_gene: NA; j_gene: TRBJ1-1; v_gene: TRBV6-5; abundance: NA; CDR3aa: CASSLGVTYTEAFF; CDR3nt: TGTGCCAGCAGTTTAGGGGTAACGTACACTGAAGCTTTCTTT
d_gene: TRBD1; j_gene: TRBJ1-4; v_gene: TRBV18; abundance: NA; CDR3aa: CASAVGQGNEKLFF; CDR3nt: TGTGCCAGCGCGGTGGGACAGGGTAATGAAAAACTGTTTTTT
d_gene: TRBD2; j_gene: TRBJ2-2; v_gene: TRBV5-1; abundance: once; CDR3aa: CASSPDGGDTGELFF; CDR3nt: TGCGCCAGCAGCCCAGACGGGGGGGACACCGGGGAGCTGTTTTTT
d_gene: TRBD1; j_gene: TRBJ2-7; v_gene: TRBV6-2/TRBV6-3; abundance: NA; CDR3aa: CASNPNRGLYEQYF; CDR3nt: TGTGCCAGCAACCCGAACAGGGGGCTCTACGAGCAGTACTTC
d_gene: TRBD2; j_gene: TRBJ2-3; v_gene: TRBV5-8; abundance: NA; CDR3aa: CASSYGQAGGTYTDTQYF; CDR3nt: TGTGCCAGCAGCTACGGACAAGCGGGGGGAACTTACACAGATACGCAGTATTTT
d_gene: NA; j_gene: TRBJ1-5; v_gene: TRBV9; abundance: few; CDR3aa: CASSAGTSVEQPQHF; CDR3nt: TGTGCCAGCAGCGCGGGGACTTCCGTCGAACAGCCCCAGCATTTT
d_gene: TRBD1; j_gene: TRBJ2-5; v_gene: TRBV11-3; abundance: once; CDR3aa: CASRPGQGYAETQYF; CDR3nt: TGTGCCAGCAGACCGGGACAGGGTTATGCGGAGACCCAGTACTTC
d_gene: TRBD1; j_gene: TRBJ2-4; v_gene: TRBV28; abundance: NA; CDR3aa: CASSLGQGNIQYF; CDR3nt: TGTGCCAGCAGCCTCGGACAGGGAAACATTCAGTACTTC
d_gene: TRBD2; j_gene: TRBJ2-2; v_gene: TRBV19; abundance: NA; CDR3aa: CASSISLGLAGGRTGELFF; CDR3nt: TGTGCCAGTAGTATAAGTCTGGGACTAGCGGGGGGGCGCACCGGGGAGCTGTTTTTT
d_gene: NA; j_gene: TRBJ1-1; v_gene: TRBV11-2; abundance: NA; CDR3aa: CASSRSGEYTEAFF; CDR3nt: TGTGCCAGCAGCCGATCCGGGGAATACACTGAAGCTTTCTTT
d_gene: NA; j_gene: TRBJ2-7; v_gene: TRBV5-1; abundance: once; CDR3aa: CASSLAGGSSDEQYF; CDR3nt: TGCGCCAGCAGCTTGGCGGGGGGCTCGAGTGACGAGCAGTACTTC
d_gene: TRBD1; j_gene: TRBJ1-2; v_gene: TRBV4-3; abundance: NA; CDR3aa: CASSQDRGTGIYGYTF; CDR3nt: TGCGCCAGCAGCCAAGATCGAGGGACAGGGATCTATGGCTACACCTTC
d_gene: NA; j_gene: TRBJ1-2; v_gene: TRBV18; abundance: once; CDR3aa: CASSPNSVLYGYTF; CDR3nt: TGTGCCAGCTCACCCAATTCGGTCCTCTATGGCTACACCTTC
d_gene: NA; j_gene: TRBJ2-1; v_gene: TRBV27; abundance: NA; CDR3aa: CASSSRGFSYNEQFF; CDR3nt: TGTGCCAGCAGTTCAAGGGGGTTTTCCTACAATGAGCAGTTCTTC
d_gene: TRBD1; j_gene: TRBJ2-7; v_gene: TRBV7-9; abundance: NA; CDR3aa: CASSSVTGWVIEQYF; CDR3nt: TGTGCCAGCAGCTCCGTGACAGGGTGGGTGATCGAGCAGTACTTC
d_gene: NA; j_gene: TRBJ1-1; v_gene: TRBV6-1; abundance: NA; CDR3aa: CASSEVTGRGGEAFF; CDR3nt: TGTGCCAGCAGTGAAGTTACGGGACGCGGGGGTGAAGCTTTCTTT
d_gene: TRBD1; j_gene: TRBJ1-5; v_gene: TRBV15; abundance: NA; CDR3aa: CATSRSGQGSLFYQPQHF; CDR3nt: TGTGCCACCAGCAGATCAGGACAGGGGTCTCTCTTTTATCAGCCCCAGCATTTT
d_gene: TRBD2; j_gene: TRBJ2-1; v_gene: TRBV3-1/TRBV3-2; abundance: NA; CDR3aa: CASSQGTSGGPWSSYNEQFF; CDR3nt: TGTGCCAGCAGCCAGGGGACTAGCGGGGGGCCCTGGAGCTCCTACAATGAGCAGTTCTTC
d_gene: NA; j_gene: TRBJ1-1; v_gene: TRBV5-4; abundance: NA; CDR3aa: CASSSQGTNTEAFF; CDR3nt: TGTGCCAGCAGCTCGCAGGGGACGAACACTGAAGCTTTCTTT
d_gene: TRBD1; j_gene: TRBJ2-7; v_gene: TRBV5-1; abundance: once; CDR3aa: CASSLSPGTGGREQYF; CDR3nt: TGCGCCAGCAGCTTGTCTCCCGGGACAGGGGGAAGGGAGCAGTACTTC
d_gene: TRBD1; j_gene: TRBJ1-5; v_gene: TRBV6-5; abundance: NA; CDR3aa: CASRDRDSNQPQHF; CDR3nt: TGTGCCAGCAGGGACAGGGATAGCAATCAGCCCCAGCATTTT
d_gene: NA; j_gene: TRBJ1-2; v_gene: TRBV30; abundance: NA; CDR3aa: CAWIARESGYTF; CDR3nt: TGTGCCTGGATAGCGAGGGAGAGTGGCTACACCTTC
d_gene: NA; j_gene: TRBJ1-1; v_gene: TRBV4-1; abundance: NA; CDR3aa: CASSQEKGVVNTEAFF; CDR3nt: TGCGCCAGCAGCCAAGAAAAAGGGGTGGTGAACACTGAAGCTTTCTTT
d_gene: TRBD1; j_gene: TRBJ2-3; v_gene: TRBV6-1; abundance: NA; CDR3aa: CASSEGQGWDTQYF; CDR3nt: TGTGCCAGCAGTGAAGGACAGGGTTGGGATACGCAGTATTTT
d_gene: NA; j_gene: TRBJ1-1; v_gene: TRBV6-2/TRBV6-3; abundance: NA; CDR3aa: CASSFIAGTLNTEAFF; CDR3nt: TGTGCCAGCAGTTTCATTGCCGGGACATTGAACACTGAAGCTTTCTTT
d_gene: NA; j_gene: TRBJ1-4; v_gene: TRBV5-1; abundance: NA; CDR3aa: CASSLTDPNEKLFF; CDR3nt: TGCGCCAGCAGCTTGACAGACCCTAATGAAAAACTGTTTTTT
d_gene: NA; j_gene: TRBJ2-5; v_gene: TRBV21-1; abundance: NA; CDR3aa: CASSQDRVQTQYF; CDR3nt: TGTGCCAGCAGCCAGGACAGGGTTCAGACCCAGTACTTC